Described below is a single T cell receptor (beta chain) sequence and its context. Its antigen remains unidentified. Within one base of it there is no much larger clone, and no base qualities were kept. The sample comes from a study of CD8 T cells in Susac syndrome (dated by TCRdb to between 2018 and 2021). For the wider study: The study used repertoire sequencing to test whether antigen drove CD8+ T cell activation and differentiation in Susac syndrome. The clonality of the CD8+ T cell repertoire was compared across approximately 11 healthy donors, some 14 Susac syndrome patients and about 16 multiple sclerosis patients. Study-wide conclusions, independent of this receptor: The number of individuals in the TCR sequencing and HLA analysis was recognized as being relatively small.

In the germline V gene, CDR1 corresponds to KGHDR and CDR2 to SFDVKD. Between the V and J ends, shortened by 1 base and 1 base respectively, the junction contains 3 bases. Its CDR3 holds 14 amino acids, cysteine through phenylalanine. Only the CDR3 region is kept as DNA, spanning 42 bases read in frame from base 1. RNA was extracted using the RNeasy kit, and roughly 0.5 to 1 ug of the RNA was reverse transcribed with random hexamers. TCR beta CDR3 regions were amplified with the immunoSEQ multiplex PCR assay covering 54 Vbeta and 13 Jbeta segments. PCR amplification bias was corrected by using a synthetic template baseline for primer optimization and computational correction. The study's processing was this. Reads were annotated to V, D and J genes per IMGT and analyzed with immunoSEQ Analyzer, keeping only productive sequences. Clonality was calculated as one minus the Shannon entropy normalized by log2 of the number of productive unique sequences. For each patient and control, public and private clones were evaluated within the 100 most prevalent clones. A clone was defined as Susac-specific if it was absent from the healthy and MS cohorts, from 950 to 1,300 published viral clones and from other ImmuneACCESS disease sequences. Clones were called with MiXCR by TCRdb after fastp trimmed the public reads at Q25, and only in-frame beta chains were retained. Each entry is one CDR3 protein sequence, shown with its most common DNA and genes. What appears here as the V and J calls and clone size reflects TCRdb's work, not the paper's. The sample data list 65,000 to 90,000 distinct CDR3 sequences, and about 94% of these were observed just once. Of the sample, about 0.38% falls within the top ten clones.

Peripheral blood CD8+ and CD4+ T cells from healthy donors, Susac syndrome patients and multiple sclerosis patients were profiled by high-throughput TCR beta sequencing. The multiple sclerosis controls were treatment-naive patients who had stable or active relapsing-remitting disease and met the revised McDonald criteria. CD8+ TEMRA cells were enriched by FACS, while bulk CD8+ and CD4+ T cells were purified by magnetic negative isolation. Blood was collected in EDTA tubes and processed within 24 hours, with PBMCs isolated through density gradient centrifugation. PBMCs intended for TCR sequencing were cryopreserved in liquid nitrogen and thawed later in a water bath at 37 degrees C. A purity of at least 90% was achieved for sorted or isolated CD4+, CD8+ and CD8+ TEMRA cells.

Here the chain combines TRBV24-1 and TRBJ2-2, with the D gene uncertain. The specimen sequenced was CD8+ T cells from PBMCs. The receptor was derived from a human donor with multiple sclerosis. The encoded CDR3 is CATSDLMNTGELFF. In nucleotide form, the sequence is TGTGCCACCAGTGATTTAATGAACACCGGGGAGCTGTTTTTT.